The 29 T cell receptor beta chains below were found in one sample sequenced in a study of shared clonotypes between healthy human individuals. Assay used: immunoSEQ multiplex PCR; TCRdb lists only in-frame clones, some missing. The sample shows 2 million to 2.5 million clones, 85% to 95% of them seen only once. Specimen: naive CD4+ T cells sorted from blood. As for subset: CD45RA+ positively selected. The receptors were sampled from a young man in good health.

The J gene is TRBJ1-6, the V gene TRBV7-2; D is undetermined. The CDR3 extends over 15 amino acids. V was trimmed by 1 base and J by 8 bases, leaving 12 bases between them. Looked up from germline, CDR1 is SGHTA and CDR2 is FQGNSA. CDR3 DNA sequence: TGTGCCAGCAGCTTAGTTGGGCAGACCGATTCACCCCTCCACTTT. It codes for CASSLVGQTDSPLHF.

The chain recombines TRBV5-4 with TRBJ1-2; D not certain. The CDR3 totals 17 residues. The germline CDR1 and CDR2 sequences are SGHNT and YYREEE (reference sequence). The V end was cut by 0 bases, the J end by 0 bases, with 15 bases between. The CDR3: CASSLGPQSPANYGYTF. CDR3 nucleotides: TGTGCCAGCAGCTTGGGTCCTCAGAGCCCTGCTAACTATGGCTACACCTTC. Full variable domain (missing parts from reference TRBV5-4 and TRBJ1-2): ETGVTQSPTHLIKTRGQQVTLRCSSQSGHNTVSWYQQALGQGPQFIFQYYREEENGRGNFPPRFSGLQFPNYSSELNVNALELDDSALYLCASSLGPQSPANYGYTFGSGTRLTVV.

V is TRBV5-4 and J is TRBJ2-1, with 10 bases matching TRBD2. V gave up 0 bases and J gave up 9 bases; unmatched junction bases: 6. Germline loops: CDR1 SGHNT, CDR2 YYREEE (reference sequence). This CDR3 region has 15 residues. The DNA of the CDR3 is TGTGCCAGCAGCTTGGAGAAGCGGGAGGGCCGTGAGCAGTTCTTC. Translated: CASSLEKREGREQFF.

The V and J genes are TRBV9 and TRBJ2-2; 8 nucleotides agree with TRBD2. The V gene's germline CDR1 is SGDLS and CDR2 YYNGEE. Trimming at V came to 6 bases and at J to 4 bases, leaving 8 bases not matched to a gene. This CDR3 is built from 15 residues. In DNA, the CDR3 is TGTGCCAGCAACCGGGGGGGCCGAGGCACCGGGGAGCTGTTTTTT. Translated: CASNRGGRGTGELFF.

V usage is TRBV6-1 and J usage is TRBJ2-7; 7 bases are a match to TRBD1. Germline V gives CDR1 MNHNS, CDR2 SASEGT. The CDR3 is 15 amino acids. The junction had 12 bases not matched to a gene; V was cut back by 6 bases and J by 4 bases. The CDR3 DNA sequence: TGTGCCAGCAGCCGCCACTCCGGGACAGAATACGAGCAGTACTTC. It is translated as CASSRHSGTEYEQYF.

The V call is TRBV5-1, the J call TRBJ2-3; the match to TRBD2 covers 9 bases. CDR1 SGHRS and CDR2 YFSETQ come from the germline V gene. The CDR3 spans 17 residues. V lost 0 bases and J lost 5; bases outside the gene matches: 10. The CDR3 reads CASSLEGRSGSGDTQYF. Written as DNA, the CDR3 is TGCGCCAGCAGCTTGGAAGGACGTAGCGGGAGTGGAGATACGCAGTATTTT.

The rearrangement joins TRBV28 to TRBJ1-2, with D tentatively TRBD1 (5 bases). Trimming removed 6 bases at V and 8 bases at J, with 19 bases between. Germline V CDR1 and CDR2: MDHEN, SYDVKM. CDR3 length equals 14 residues. The CDR3 reads CASSSPSGNRGYTF. DNA for the CDR3: TGTGCCAGCAGCTCCCCCTCAGGGAACCGGGGCTACACCTTC.

The rearrangement joins TRBV4-1 to TRBJ1-1; D unresolved. The CDR3 is 13 residues long. The ends were cut back, 1 base at V and 10 bases at J, with 13 bases in the middle. Germline V gene lookup returns CDR1 MGHRA and CDR2 YSYEKL. CDR3 in amino acids: CASSQGVWERAFF. DNA of the CDR3: TGCGCCAGCAGCCAAGGTGTCTGGGAGAGAGCTTTCTTT.

The gene calls are TRBV6-1 and TRBJ1-2; maybe TRBD1 (6 bases). The length of the CDR3 is 14 residues. The V end lost 6 bases, the J end lost 10 bases, and 21 bases lay between the germline ends. Germline CDR1 and CDR2: MNHNS and SASEGT. The CDR3 DNA follows: TGTGCCAGCAGGATGCCTCGACAGGAGAAGCTCTACACCTTC. Its translation: CASRMPRQEKLYTF.

The genes are TRBV6-5 and TRBJ2-5, with a tentative D call TRBD2 (6 bases). This CDR3 has 11 residues. CDR1 and CDR2 from the germline V gene are MNHEY and SVGAGI. V was pared by 7 bases and J by 13 bases, with 16 bases between. The CDR3 nucleotides are TGTGCCAGCACCCGTCGGGGGTCCTGGTACTTC. It translates to CASTRRGSWYF.

The rearrangement joins TRBV25-1 to TRBJ2-5; TRBD2 agrees at 13 bases. The CDR3 is 18 residues long. The germline V gene has CDR1 MGHDK and CDR2 SYGVNS. V lost 5 bases, J lost 4 bases, and 13 bases stayed unmatched. CDR3 region: CASSPMGLAGTRVETQYF. In DNA form, the CDR3 reads TGTGCCAGCAGTCCCATGGGACTAGCGGGGACGCGAGTAGAGACCCAGTACTTC.

The chain uses TRBV2 and TRBJ1-4; D possibly corresponds to TRBD1 (5 bases). The CDR3 runs 15 residues. The germline gives CDR1 SNHLY, CDR2 FYNNEI. V was pared by 2 bases and J by 7 bases, with 14 bases between. For the CDR3, the DNA is TGTGCCAGCAGTGAATTCCTAGGGGTTACTGAAAAACTGTTTTTT. This sequence encodes CASSEFLGVTEKLFF.

The V gene is TRBV30, the J gene TRBJ2-7; 9 positions match TRBD1. CDR1 is GTSNPN, CDR2 SVGIG, per germline (reference sequence). Trimming cost V 8 bases and J 3 bases; bases outside gene matches: 8. This CDR3 has 13 residues. As DNA, the CDR3 is TGTGCCCACGGACAGGGGCCAAACTACGAGCAGTACTTC. Translation: CAHGQGPNYEQYF.

The chain combines TRBV18 with TRBJ2-7, with 12 bases matching TRBD1. The CDR3 extends over 16 amino acids. Germline lookup yields CDR1 KGHSH and CDR2 LQKENI. V lost 4 bases and J lost 4; bases outside the gene matches: 8. CDR3 amino acids: CASSHLGTGGPYEQYF. The CDR3 DNA follows: TGTGCCAGCTCACACCTTGGGACAGGGGGCCCATACGAGCAGTACTTC.

The chain has TRBV5-1 and TRBJ2-2; D unresolved. Germline V gene lookup returns CDR1 SGHRS and CDR2 YFSETQ. There are 13 residues in the CDR3. Trimming stripped 2 bases from V and 3 bases from J, with 5 bases between. The CDR3 nucleotides are TGCGCCAGCAGCTTTACGCACACCGGGGAGCTGTTTTTT. Amino acids: CASSFTHTGELFF.

V is TRBV6-5 and J is TRBJ2-2, with D perhaps matching TRBD2 (5 bases). V lost 3 bases to trimming and J lost 6 bases, with 8 bases between them. The germline V gene encodes CDR1 MNHEY and CDR2 SVGAGI. This CDR3 spans 13 amino acids. The CDR3 sequence: CASSYWGAGELFF. CDR3 nucleotides: TGTGCCAGCAGTTATTGGGGAGCCGGGGAGCTGTTTTTT.

This chain uses TRBV6-5 with TRBJ1-2, with D unresolved. The germline V gene encodes CDR1 MNHEY and CDR2 SVGAGI. The CDR3 runs 13 residues. Trimming removed 11 bases from V and 0 bases from J, with 13 bases in between. CDR3 region: CAAAQLANYGYTF. CDR3 sequence (DNA): TGTGCCGCGGCCCAGTTAGCTAACTATGGCTACACCTTC.

Only one count was recorded for this clone. The chain combines TRBV29-1 with TRBJ2-7, with D hard to call. Germline-derived CDR1 and CDR2 are SQVTM and ANQGSEA. V lost 6 bases and J lost 2, with 11 bases in between. The CDR3 extends over 12 amino acids. The CDR3 nucleotides are TGCAGCGTGTGGACGGCCGCCTACGAGCAGTACTTC. Translated, it gives CSVWTAAYEQYF.

This chain joins TRBV10-3 and TRBJ2-7; maybe TRBD2 (6 bases). The CDR3 sequence is 15 residues long. Germline V CDR1 and CDR2: ENHRY, SYGVKD. Trimming shortened V by 6 bases and J by 0 bases, and 15 bases separated the two germline ends. CDR3 coding DNA: TGTGCCATCAGCTCAATGCTGGGACTCTCCTACGAGCAGTACTTC. It encodes CAISSMLGLSYEQYF.

This rearrangement joins TRBV30 to TRBJ2-3; possibly TRBD2 for D (5 bases). There are 15 residues in the CDR3. V lost 4 bases to trimming and J lost 0 bases, with 14 bases between them. CDR1 is GTSNPN, CDR2 SVGIG, per germline (reference sequence). The CDR3 loop is CAWTPGSLSTDTQYF. CDR3 DNA sequence: TGTGCCTGGACCCCGGGATCTTTAAGCACAGATACGCAGTATTTT.

The rearrangement uses TRBV11-2 and TRBJ2-3; D may match TRBD1 or TRBD2 (5 bases each). This CDR3 contains 17 residues. The V gene's germline CDR1 is SGHAT and CDR2 FQNNGV. V was shortened by 5 bases and J by 1 base, with 19 bases between the two germline ends. CDR3 in DNA: TGTGCCAGCAGCACAGGAGGTATCTCGGCTGGCACAGATACGCAGTATTTT. Its translation: CASSTGGISAGTDTQYF. Full variable domain (rest looked up from reference TRBV11-2 and TRBJ2-3): EAGVAQSPRYKIIEKRQSVAFWCNPISGHATLYWYQQILGQGPKLLIQFQNNGVVDDSQLPKDRFSAERLKGVDSTLKIQPAKLEDSAVYLCASSTGGISAGTDTQYFGPGTRLTVL.

This chain links TRBV7-9 with TRBJ2-2, with TRBD2 as a possible D gene (6 bases). The CDR3 has 14 amino acids. Trimming took off 5 bases at V and 6 bases at J, with 13 bases between the two ends. Germline CDR1 reads SEHNR; CDR2 reads FQNEAQ (reference sequence). The CDR3 protein is CASSPLASPGELFF. The CDR3 DNA reads as TGTGCCAGCAGCCCACTAGCTAGCCCCGGGGAGCTGTTTTTT.

The V and J genes are TRBV6-1 and TRBJ1-5, with unresolved D. Trimming left V 3 bases short and J 6 bases short, with 15 bases between. Looked up from germline, CDR1 is MNHNS and CDR2 is SASEGT. The CDR3 totals 15 residues. The CDR3: CASSDRQVDIQPQHF. In nucleotides, the CDR3 is TGTGCCAGCAGTGATAGGCAGGTAGACATTCAGCCCCAGCATTTT.

The chain is built from TRBV6-5 and TRBJ1-1; 7 positions match TRBD1. This CDR3 has 14 residues. In germline, CDR1 is MNHEY, CDR2 SVGAGI. J was trimmed by 4 bases and V by 6 bases; bases with no gene match: 8. CDR3 residues: CASRSRGLGTEAFF. As DNA, the CDR3 is TGTGCCAGCAGAAGTAGGGGGCTGGGCACTGAAGCTTTCTTT.

The genes are TRBV5-1 and TRBJ1-2, with 12 bases lining up with TRBD1. From germline, CDR1 is SGHRS and CDR2 YFSETQ. J was trimmed by 9 bases and V by 4 bases; bases with no gene match: 10. CDR3 length equals 15 residues. This chain's CDR3 is CASSPLGTGGGSYTF. In DNA form, the CDR3 reads TGCGCCAGCAGCCCCTTGGGGACAGGGGGCGGGAGCTACACCTTC.

On this clone: This CDR3 is also generated by other DNA sequences in the sample. This sequence joins TRBV7-9 and TRBJ2-1; D may be TRBD2 (6 bases). The CDR3 extends over 15 amino acids. Deletions cut 2 bases from V and 0 bases from J, with 8 bases between. Germline loops: CDR1 SEHNR, CDR2 FQNEAQ (reference sequence). In DNA, the CDR3 is TGTGCCAGCAGCTTAAAGGGAGGCTCCTACAATGAGCAGTTCTTC. Amino acids: CASSLKGGSYNEQFF.

This clone appeared a few times. This specimen includes other DNA sequences encoding the same CDR3. The chain joins TRBV7-9 to TRBJ1-6, with D unclear. Germline lookup yields CDR1 SEHNR and CDR2 FQNEAQ (reference sequence). The V and J ends lost 5 bases and 5 bases respectively, with 4 bases between them. The CDR3 consists of 12 residues. In DNA form, the CDR3 reads TGTGCCAGCAGCCCAAATAATTCACCCCTCCACTTT. Translating gives CASSPNNSPLHF.

The chain carries TRBV5-1 and TRBJ2-7; 7 bases agree with TRBD1. Germline CDR1 reads SGHRS; CDR2 reads YFSETQ. J gave up 5 bases and V 4 bases, and 12 bases lay outside the gene matches. The CDR3 loop spans 15 amino acids. The CDR3 region is CASSPLSTGSDEQYF. CDR3 nucleotide sequence: TGCGCCAGCAGCCCCTTGTCGACAGGGTCCGACGAGCAGTACTTC.

The chain is built from TRBV4-1 and TRBJ2-3; D might be TRBD2 (6 bases). The CDR3 covers 14 residues. V shed 5 bases and J shed 1 base, with 10 bases lying between them. Germline lookup yields CDR1 MGHRA and CDR2 YSYEKL. CDR3 bases: TGCGCCAGCAGCTATCAGCGGGGCACAGATACGCAGTATTTT. The encoded protein is CASSYQRGTDTQYF.